This entry describes one T cell receptor (beta chain). This sample stems from a study of T-cell reconstitution after alpha-beta-depleted transplantation in children. Unmatched junction bases numbered 10, after V lost 2 bases and J lost 5 bases. This CDR3 region has 16 residues. The germline V gene has CDR1 SEHNR and CDR2 FQNEAQ (reference sequence). A library of TCRbeta sequences, prepared with unique molecular identifiers, was generated. TCRdb re-called the PCR reads through MiXCR, storing one row per CDR3 protein. The sample includes about 600,000 distinct CDR3 sequences, about 11% of them seen just once.

The clonotype was recovered from a human donor who donated a stem cell graft to a child with acute myeloid leukemia. The sample consisted of PBMCs from the stem cell graft donor, taken from the stem cell graft. J is TRBJ2-5 and V is TRBV7-9; TRBD2 aligns across 8 bases. CDR3 protein: CASSLRSGRMGETQYF. CDR3 sequence (DNA): TGTGCCAGCAGCTTACGGAGCGGGAGAATGGGCGAGACCCAGTACTTC.